Shown below are 27 T cell receptor beta chains from a single sample sequenced in a study of blood T cell repertoires in COVID-19. Assay used: immunoSEQ multiplex PCR; TCRdb lists only in-frame clones, some missing. The sample includes under 150,000 clones, approximately 79% of them seen just once. The source material was PBMCs or T cells enriched from blood (not recorded which). The receptors were sampled from a woman aged 45-65 years who had recovered from COVID-19.

The chain has TRBV12-3 or TRBV12-4 and TRBJ2-7; D perhaps matches TRBD1 (6 bases). V was pared by 4 bases and J by 6 bases, with 13 bases between. This CDR3 contains 13 residues. CDR3 coding DNA: TGTGCCAGCAGTTCACTACAGGGTCTCGAGCAGTACTTC. Its translation is CASSSLQGLEQYF.

In this sample, this clone turned up a few times. The chain carries TRBV2 and TRBJ2-2; D is perhaps TRBD1 (5 bases). Germline CDR1 SNHLY, CDR2 FYNNEI. Trimming removed 2 bases at V and 0 bases at J, with 7 bases between. The length of the CDR3 is 15 residues. The CDR3 is CASSELRANTGELFF. As DNA, the CDR3 is TGTGCCAGCAGTGAACTCAGGGCGAACACCGGGGAGCTGTTTTTT.

This clone was seen only a few times. This chain connects TRBV6-6 to TRBJ2-7, with a possible D match to TRBD2 (9 bases). The CDR3 has 17 residues. Germline CDR1 and CDR2: MNHNY and SVGAGI (reference sequence). V was cut by 5 bases and J by 2 bases, with 22 bases left in between. The CDR3 loop reads CASSLQGASGGPYEQYF. The CDR3 DNA reads TGTGCCAGCAGTCTCCAGGGGGCCAGCGGGGGGCCCTACGAGCAGTACTTC.

This chain connects TRBV3-1 (or the pseudogene TRBV3-2) to TRBJ2-1; D remains unclear. Germline V lookup: CDR1 LGHDT, CDR2 YNNKEL (reference sequence). The CDR3 totals 14 residues. The germline V and J ends were trimmed by 4 bases and 6 bases, with 13 bases remaining between them. Here the CDR3 reads CASSLLGPVNEQFF. CDR3 DNA sequence: TGTGCCAGCAGCCTCCTTGGGCCTGTCAATGAGCAGTTCTTC.

CDR3 nucleotides: TGTGCCAGCAGCCAAGGCGGGGGGGTCGATGAGCAGTTCTTC. Encoded protein: CASSQGGGVDEQFF. This chain connects TRBV3-1 (or the pseudogene TRBV3-2) to TRBJ2-1; TRBD2 matches 9 bases. V lost 1 base and J lost 8; bases outside the gene matches: 3. Germline-derived CDR1 and CDR2 are LGHDT and YNNKEL (reference sequence). This CDR3 comprises 14 residues.

The rearrangement links TRBV27 to TRBJ2-7; D perhaps matches TRBD2 (6 bases). This CDR3 has 15 amino acids. In germline, CDR1 is MNHEY, CDR2 SMNVEV (reference sequence). Trimming took 4 bases from V and 2 from J, leaving 15 bases between them. The CDR3 DNA reads as TGTGCCAGCAGTTACTCCGGGGGAATGGCCTACGAGCAGTACTTC. It is translated as CASSYSGGMAYEQYF.

V is TRBV2 and J is TRBJ2-1; 12 bases match TRBD2. There are 15 residues in the CDR3. The V gene end was trimmed by 6 bases and the J gene end by 9 bases; junction bases not matched to a gene: 9. Germline V CDR1 and CDR2: SNHLY, FYNNEI. Here the CDR3 reads CASRAPSGRAVEQFF. In DNA form, the CDR3 reads TGTGCCAGCAGGGCCCCTAGCGGGAGGGCCGTTGAGCAGTTCTTC.

The V gene is TRBV7-7, the J gene TRBJ2-5, with D tentatively TRBD1 (7 bases). Trimming shortened V by 3 bases and J by 4 bases, and 18 bases separated the two germline ends. The CDR3 spans 16 residues. Germline CDR1 is SSHAT and CDR2 is FNYEAQ (reference sequence). CDR3 sequence (DNA): TGTGCCAGCAGCTTGGGGGCAGGGGGGTCGGGAGAGACCCAGTACTTC. Translating it yields CASSLGAGGSGETQYF.

This clone was counted only a few times. The V and J genes are TRBV5-1 and TRBJ1-1, with 7 bases matching TRBD1. Germline V CDR1 and CDR2: SGHRS, YFSETQ. This CDR3 has 15 residues. V lost 4 bases to trimming and J lost 3 bases; unmatched junction nucleotides: 9. The CDR3 nucleotides are TGCGCCAGCAGCCACTCGACAGGGAAGGACACTGAAGCTTTCTTT. This gives the protein CASSHSTGKDTEAFF.

This chain joins TRBV28 and TRBJ2-5; 12 bases fit TRBD2. Germline-derived CDR1 and CDR2 are MDHEN and SYDVKM. This CDR3 has 16 amino acids. J lost 7 bases, V lost 5 bases, and 11 bases had no gene match. The CDR3 nucleotides read TGTGCCAGCAGTCCCCTGGGACTAGCGGGCAAGAGGACCCAGTACTTC. This translates into CASSPLGLAGKRTQYF.

The chain combines TRBV7-9 with TRBJ1-6; D uncertain. CDR1 and CDR2 from the germline V gene are SEHNR and FQNEAQ (reference sequence). The CDR3 runs 14 residues. The V end was cut by 1 base, the J end by 10 bases, with 11 bases between. CDR3 sequence reads: CASSLGQEESPLHF. The CDR3 DNA is TGTGCCAGCAGCTTAGGCCAGGAGGAATCACCCCTCCACTTT.

The rearrangement links TRBV19 to TRBJ2-4; 7 bases fit TRBD2. Germline CDR1 LNHDA, CDR2 SQIVND (reference sequence). The ends lost 5 bases at V and 6 bases at J; junction bases unmatched: 19. The CDR3 totals 18 residues. CDR3: CASSLNLREQWRGNIQYF. The DNA of the CDR3 is TGTGCCAGTAGTCTTAACCTGCGGGAGCAGTGGAGGGGAAACATTCAGTACTTC. The variable domain in full, with the rest retrieved from reference TRBV19 and TRBJ2-4, is DGGITQSPKYLFRKEGQNVTLSCEQNLNHDAMYWYRQDPGQGLRLIYYSQIVNDFQKGDIAEGYSVSREKKESFPLTVTSAQKNPTAFYLCASSLNLREQWRGNIQYFGAGTRLSVL.

This chain joins TRBV27 and TRBJ1-5; D is ambiguous. V was trimmed by 1 base and J by 3 bases, leaving 10 bases between them. Germline V lookup: CDR1 MNHEY, CDR2 SMNVEV (reference sequence). The CDR3 has 15 residues. This chain's CDR3 is CASSLFSGINQPQHF. The CDR3, as DNA: TGTGCCAGCAGTTTATTCTCAGGAATCAATCAGCCCCAGCATTTT.

This clone was seen a single time. The CDR3 loop reads CASSFGGEGGELFF. The DNA of the CDR3 is TGTGCCAGCAGCTTTGGCGGGGAGGGCGGGGAGCTGTTTTTT. The chain couples TRBV5-4 to TRBJ2-2; 7 positions agree with TRBD2. This CDR3 contains 14 residues. Germline V gene lookup returns CDR1 SGHNT and CDR2 YYREEE (reference sequence). V lost 2 bases and J lost 7; bases outside the gene matches: 5.

The rearrangement joins TRBV3-1 (or the pseudogene TRBV3-2) to TRBJ1-5, with D perhaps matching TRBD1 (5 bases). The CDR3 loop spans 13 amino acids. The germline V gene has CDR1 LGHDT and CDR2 YNNKEL (reference sequence). V shed 3 bases and J shed 6 bases, with 9 bases lying between them. The CDR3: CASSQDILQPQHF. The CDR3 coding sequence is TGTGCCAGCAGCCAGGACATTCTTCAGCCCCAGCATTTT.

The CDR3 protein is CASQEGGFTEKLFF. DNA for the CDR3: TGTGCCAGCCAAGAGGGGGGGTTTACTGAAAAACTGTTTTTT. V is TRBV2 and J is TRBJ1-4, with TRBD1 as a possible D gene (6 bases). The CDR3 is made up of 14 amino acids. CDR1 is SNHLY, CDR2 FYNNEI, per germline. V gave up 8 bases and J gave up 7 bases, with 17 bases separating them.

The V gene is TRBV6-4, the J gene TRBJ2-3; 9 bases line up with TRBD1. The V segment lost 5 bases and the J segment 4 bases; nucleotides outside the gene matches: 7. The CDR3 is made up of 15 amino acids. Germline V gives CDR1 MRHNA, CDR2 SNTAGT. This CDR3 is CASSLERTGADTQYF. In nucleotides, the CDR3 is TGTGCCAGCAGTCTCGAAAGGACAGGGGCAGATACGCAGTATTTT.

V and J are TRBV7-6 and TRBJ2-1; 9 bases match TRBD2. The CDR3 is made up of 18 amino acids. The germline gives CDR1 SGHVS, CDR2 FNYEAQ. V lost 8 bases, J lost 3 bases, and 17 bases stayed unmatched. The DNA of the CDR3 is TGTGCCAGCGGCCCCGCCCCTTCAAGCGGGAGGCTCTACAATGAGCAGTTCTTC. This sequence encodes CASGPAPSSGRLYNEQFF.

This clone was counted between two and nine times. The chain links TRBV6-5 to TRBJ1-5; maybe TRBD1 (6 bases). The CDR3 spans 15 residues. Germline V lookup: CDR1 MNHEY, CDR2 SVGAGI. V lost 5 bases and J 2 bases, leaving 13 bases between the germline ends. The CDR3 here is CASSKTGSGNQPQHF. The DNA of the CDR3 is TGTGCCAGCAGTAAAACAGGGTCGGGCAATCAGCCCCAGCATTTT.

V gene TRBV27 combines with J gene TRBJ1-2; TRBD1 matches 7 bases. The germline gives CDR1 MNHEY, CDR2 SMNVEV (reference sequence). V shed 0 bases, J shed 1 base, and the junction held 5 bases outside the gene matches. CDR3 size: 16 residues. CDR3 sequence reads: CASSLSWQGGNYGYTF. Here the CDR3 DNA reads TGTGCCAGCAGTTTATCGTGGCAGGGGGGTAACTATGGCTACACCTTC.

The rearrangement joins TRBV7-3 to TRBJ1-2; D possibly corresponds to TRBD1 (5 bases). The CDR3 is 14 residues long. V gave up 2 bases and J gave up 4 bases, with 11 bases separating them. Germline values: CDR1 SGHTA, CDR2 FQGTGA. The DNA for the CDR3 is TGTGCCAGCAGCTTAGATGGGGCTAGCTATGGCTACACCTTC. It is translated as CASSLDGASYGYTF.

This chain connects TRBV7-9 to TRBJ1-4; 10 bases are a match to TRBD1. After removal of 5 bases from V and 8 bases from J, the junction contained 8 bases not matched to a gene. Germline CDR1 is SEHNR and CDR2 is FQNEAQ (reference sequence). This CDR3 is built from 15 residues. The CDR3 sequence is CASSPTGGHEEKLFF. In DNA, the CDR3 is TGTGCCAGCAGCCCGACAGGGGGCCATGAGGAAAAACTGTTTTTT.

J is TRBJ2-1 and V is TRBV5-4, with 9 positions matching TRBD2. This CDR3 has 12 residues. The V and J ends lost 1 base and 15 bases, in that order; junction bases with no gene match: 5. The V gene's germline CDR1 is SGHNT and CDR2 YYREEE (reference sequence). CDR3 loop: CASSLPSGRMFF. CDR3 DNA sequence: TGTGCCAGCAGCTTGCCCAGCGGGAGGATGTTCTTC.

V is TRBV9 and J is TRBJ2-2; D may be TRBD2 (6 bases). The CDR3 runs to 18 residues. Germline V gene sequence: CDR1 SGDLS, CDR2 YYNGEE. Trimming removed 5 bases from V and 4 bases from J, with 24 bases in between. CDR3 bases: TGTGCCAGCAGTCCTCCTACTAGCTCCCGAACCCCCACCGGGGAGCTGTTTTTT. As protein: CASSPPTSSRTPTGELFF. Drawing the rest from reference TRBV9 and TRBJ2-2, the complete variable domain is DSGVTQTPKHLITATGQRVTLRCSPRSGDLSVYWYQQSLDQGLQFLIQYYNGEERAKGNILERFSAQQFPDLHSELNLSSLELGDSALYFCASSPPTSSRTPTGELFFGEGSRLTVL.

CDR3 bases: TGTGCCAGCAGCTTGATGGCTGGGAGCGGAAACACCATATATTTT. As protein: CASSLMAGSGNTIYF. The chain employs TRBV11-3 and TRBJ1-3; D is unclear. CDR1 and CDR2 from the germline V gene are SGHNT and YENEEA. CDR3 size: 15 residues. Between the trimmed V and J ends, which lost 3 bases and 4 bases, there was a span of 13 bases.

The chain carries TRBV2 and TRBJ1-5, with 10 nucleotides matching TRBD1. The CDR3 extends over 16 amino acids. With 4 bases clipped from V and 2 bases from J, the junction kept 5 bases outside the gene matches. Germline V CDR1 and CDR2: SNHLY, FYNNEI. The CDR3 DNA follows: TGTGCCAGCAGTGGGGACAGGGGAAACGGCAATCAGCCCCAGCATTTT. Residues: CASSGDRGNGNQPQHF.

A note on this clone: Its ends do not fully match the called genes, so a read error is possible. The chain links TRBV11-3 to TRBJ1-2, with 10 bases matching TRBD1. The CDR3 consists of 13 residues. Germline lookup yields CDR1 SGHNT and CDR2 YENEEA. The CDR3 loop is CASSIGRDRGIAF. The CDR3 DNA reads as TGTGCCAGCAGCATCGGCCGGGACAGGGGAATCGCTTTC.